The source of this T cell receptor beta chain is a study of STAT5B mutations in CD4+ large granular lymphocyte leukemia. Method: immunoSEQ multiplex PCR; TCRdb's copy keeps in-frame clones and lacks some. This table has roughly 24,000 clones, about two thirds appearing once. Study-wide points: Top patient clones used TRBV06 genes more often: 8/27 versus 2/35 in controls. CD4-sorted patient repertoires seemed more clonal than healthy CD4+ repertoires.

The CDR3 consists of 12 residues. V was cut by 6 bases and J by 6 bases, with 11 bases left in between. The germline gives CDR1 LNHDA, CDR2 SQIVND (reference sequence). This clone has just a few counts. Its antigen remains unidentified. V is TRBV19 and J is TRBJ1-2, with D possibly TRBD1 on 5 matching bases. The sample was CD4+ T cells from blood buffy coats. This sequence originates from a human donor in good health. CDR3 sequence (DNA): TGTGCCAGTAGCCGACAGCCCGATGGCTACACCTTC. Protein sequence: CASSRQPDGYTF.